The 8 T cell receptor beta chains below were found in one sample sequenced in a study of cytomegalovirus exposure and HLA in healthy donors. 60 Vbeta and 13 Jbeta primers were used in PCR. Using immunoSEQ multiplex PCR, the repertoire was profiled, and TCRdb retains in-frame clones only, with some absent. Seen here are approximately 290,000 clones, under 90% observed once, and the top ten hold about 0.29%. Sequenced: PBMCs. These receptors all come from a girl between 2 and 10 years old in good health and CMV-seronegative.

The chain couples TRBV14 to TRBJ1-2; TRBD1 agrees at 8 bases. Germline loops: CDR1 SGHDN, CDR2 FVKESK. V was pared by 1 base and J by 5 bases, with 6 bases of the junction left unmatched. This CDR3 has 15 amino acids. The CDR3 loop is CASSQGPGGSYGYTF. Written as DNA, the CDR3 is TGTGCCAGCAGCCAAGGTCCAGGGGGCTCTTATGGCTACACCTTC.

This sequence joins TRBV9 and TRBJ1-5; the match to TRBD1 covers 7 bases. The CDR3 covers 15 residues. V gave up 3 bases and J gave up 3 bases; unmatched junction bases: 6. The germline V gene has CDR1 SGDLS and CDR2 YYNGEE. CDR3 region: CASSASGQDNQPQHF. CDR3 nucleotide sequence: TGTGCCAGCAGCGCAAGCGGACAGGACAATCAGCCCCAGCATTTT.

The chain has TRBV2 and TRBJ2-1; 7 nucleotides agree with TRBD2. This CDR3 is 11 amino acids long. V lost 5 bases, J lost 14 bases, and 6 bases stayed unmatched. CDR1 and CDR2 from the germline V gene are SNHLY and FYNNEI. The chain's CDR3 is CASSMRGREFF. The CDR3 DNA sequence: TGTGCCAGCAGTATGCGGGGGAGGGAGTTCTTC.

The chain is built from TRBV9 and TRBJ1-2, with D maybe TRBD1 (5 bases). CDR3 size: 14 residues. V was shortened by 3 bases and J by 8 bases, with 17 bases between the two germline ends. The germline gives CDR1 SGDLS, CDR2 YYNGEE. CDR3 coding DNA: TGTGCCAGCAGCGAACAGGCCTATGAAGAAGGCTACACCTTC. Protein product: CASSEQAYEEGYTF.

The chain is built from TRBV5-5 and TRBJ2-3, with 11 bases that match TRBD1. The ends lost 4 bases at V and 5 bases at J; junction bases unmatched: 6. The V gene's germline CDR1 is SGHKS and CDR2 YYEKEE (reference sequence). This CDR3 is 15 amino acids long. Here the CDR3 reads CASSTRDRGGDTQYF. In nucleotides, the CDR3 is TGTGCCAGCAGCACCAGGGACAGGGGGGGAGATACGCAGTATTTT.

This clone was counted only a few times. This chain links TRBV6-5 with TRBJ1-1, with 7 bases fitting TRBD1. V lost 8 bases to trimming and J lost 6 bases; unmatched junction nucleotides: 12. CDR1 and CDR2 from the germline V gene are MNHEY and SVGAGI. The CDR3 sequence is 14 residues long. CDR3 sequence reads: CASAVGVTGAEAFF. CDR3 DNA: TGTGCCAGCGCGGTCGGGGTTACAGGGGCTGAAGCTTTCTTT.

The chain combines TRBV6-5 with TRBJ1-1; 10 bases are a match to TRBD1. The germline V gene has CDR1 MNHEY and CDR2 SVGAGI. The V segment lost 6 bases and the J segment 5 bases; nucleotides outside the gene matches: 9. The CDR3 spans 15 residues. The CDR3 here is CASRPDRGPWTEAFF. CDR3 nucleotide sequence: TGTGCCAGCAGACCTGACAGGGGGCCCTGGACTGAAGCTTTCTTT.

In its sample, this clone was seen once. The gene calls are TRBV27 and TRBJ2-3, with D perhaps TRBD2 (6 bases). V lost 2 bases, J lost 6 bases, and 21 bases lay in between. The CDR3 runs 17 residues. Germline assignment: CDR1 MNHEY and CDR2 SMNVEV (reference sequence). The CDR3 DNA follows: TGTGCCAGCAGTTTACCCACAGGTGCGGGGTCAAAGGATACGCAGTATTTT. Amino acid sequence: CASSLPTGAGSKDTQYF.